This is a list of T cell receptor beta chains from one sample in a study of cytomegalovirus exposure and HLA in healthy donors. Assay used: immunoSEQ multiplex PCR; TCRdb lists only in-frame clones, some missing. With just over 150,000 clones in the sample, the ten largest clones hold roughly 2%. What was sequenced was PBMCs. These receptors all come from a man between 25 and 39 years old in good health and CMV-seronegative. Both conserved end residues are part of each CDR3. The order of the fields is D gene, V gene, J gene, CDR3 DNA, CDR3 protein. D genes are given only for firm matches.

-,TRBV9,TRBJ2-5,TGTGCCAGCAGCGTAGGTATAGACCAAGAGACCCAGTACTTC,CASSVGIDQETQYF
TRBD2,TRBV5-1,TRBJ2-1,TGCGCCAGCAGCCCACGCATCGGGACTAGCGGGAACAATGAGCAGTTCTTC,CASSPRIGTSGNNEQFF
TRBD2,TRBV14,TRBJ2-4,TGTGCCAGCAGCCCCCAAGGACTAGCGGGAAAAAACATTCAGTACTTC,CASSPQGLAGKNIQYF
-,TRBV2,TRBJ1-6,TGTGCCAGCAGACTCTGGACAGAAGATAATTCACCCCTCCACTTT,CASRLWTEDNSPLHF
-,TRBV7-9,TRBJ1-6,TGTGCCAGCAGCCCCGTACGCGGACTGTCACCCCTCCACTTT,CASSPVRGLSPLHF
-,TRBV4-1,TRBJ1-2,TGCGCCAGCAGCCACGCCGGGTCCTATGGCTACACCTTC,CASSHAGSYGYTF
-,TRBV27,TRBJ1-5,TGTGCCAGCAGTTTAGAGGGCAGGGGTAGCAATCAGCCCCAGCATTTT,CASSLEGRGSNQPQHF
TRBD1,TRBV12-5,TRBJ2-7,TGTGCTAGTGGTTTGGGTGACAGGGTGGGATACGAGCAGTACTTC,CASGLGDRVGYEQYF
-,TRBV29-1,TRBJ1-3,TGCAGCGTTCGTCTACTTGGAAACACCATATATTTT,CSVRLLGNTIYF
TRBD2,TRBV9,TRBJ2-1,TGTGCCAGCAGCGGGACTAGCGGTAACTCCTACAATGAGCAGTTCTTC,CASSGTSGNSYNEQFF
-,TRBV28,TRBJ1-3,TGTGCCAGCTACTACTCTGGAAACACCATATATTTT,CASYYSGNTIYF
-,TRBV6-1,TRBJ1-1,TGTGCCAGCAGATTTGACTCGAACACTGAAGCTTTCTTT,CASRFDSNTEAFF
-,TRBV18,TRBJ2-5,TGTGCCAGCTCACCAAGAGGGTCCGGAGAGACCCAGTACTTC,CASSPRGSGETQYF
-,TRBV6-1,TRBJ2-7,TGTGCCAGCCACCCGTCGCGGGACAGCTCCTACGAGCAGTACTTC,CASHPSRDSSYEQYF
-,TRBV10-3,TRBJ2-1,TGTGCCATCAGCCCTCTAGAACCAGCTTACAATGAGCAGTTCTTC,CAISPLEPAYNEQFF
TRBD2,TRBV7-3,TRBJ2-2,TGTGCCAGCAGCTCACTAGCGGGTCTACAAGCGGGCACCGGGGAGCTGTTTTTT,CASSSLAGLQAGTGELFF
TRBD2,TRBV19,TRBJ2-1,TGTGCCAGTTTAGCGGGAGGGTCCTACAATGAGCAGTTCTTC,CASLAGGSYNEQFF
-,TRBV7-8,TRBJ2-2,TGTGCCAGCAGCTTCAGGGTATATGCGGGGGAGCTGTTTTTT,CASSFRVYAGELFF
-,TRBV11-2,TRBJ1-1,TGTGCCAGCAGCTTAGATGCGACTGAAGCTTTCTTT,CASSLDATEAFF
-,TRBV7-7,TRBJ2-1,TGTGCCAGCAGCTTAGGGCAGGCCAGCAATGAGCAGTTCTTC,CASSLGQASNEQFF
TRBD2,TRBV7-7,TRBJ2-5,TGTGCCAGCAGCCCTCTAGCGGGAGGGCGAGAGACCCAGTACTTC,CASSPLAGGRETQYF
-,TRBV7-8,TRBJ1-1,TGTGCCAGCAGCTTCTCACGACAGGTGACTGAAGCTTTCTTT,CASSFSRQVTEAFF
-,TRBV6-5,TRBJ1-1,TGTGCCAGCACCTTGACAGAGAACACTGAAGCTTTCTTT,CASTLTENTEAFF
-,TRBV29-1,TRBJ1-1,TGCAGCGTTGCGGACAGTATGAACACTGAAGCTTTCTTT,CSVADSMNTEAFF
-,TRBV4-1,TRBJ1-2,TGCGCCAGCAGCCAAGAGGGGGGGGTTACAGGCTATGGCTACACCTTC,CASSQEGGVTGYGYTF
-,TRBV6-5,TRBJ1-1,TGTGCCAGCAGTCTACCTGGGGCCACTGAAGCTTTCTTT,CASSLPGATEAFF
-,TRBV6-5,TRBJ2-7,TGTGCCAGCAGTTCACAGGTTTCGAGCTCCTACGAGCAGTACTTC,CASSSQVSSSYEQYF
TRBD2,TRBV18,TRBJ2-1,TGTGCCAGCTCACCATCGAGACTAGCGGGACTCGGGGGACAGAACAATGAGCAGTTCTTC,CASSPSRLAGLGGQNNEQFF
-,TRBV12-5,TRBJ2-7,TGTGCTAGTGGTTTCCAGGGTTCGAGGGAGCAGTACTTC,CASGFQGSREQYF
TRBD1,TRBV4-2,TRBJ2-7,TGTGCCAGCAGCCAACTCTCAGGGGGCTGGTCCTACGAGCAGTACTTC,CASSQLSGGWSYEQYF
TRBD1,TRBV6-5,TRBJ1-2,TGTGCCAGCACCCAGGAGACAGGGAGGCCCTATGGCTACACCTTC,CASTQETGRPYGYTF
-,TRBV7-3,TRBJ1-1,TGTGCCAGCGGTGCGGGAGGGAACACTGAAGCTTTCTTT,CASGAGGNTEAFF
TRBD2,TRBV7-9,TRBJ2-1,TGTGCCAGCAGCTCTGCTAGGACTAGATACAATGAGCAGTTCTTC,CASSSARTRYNEQFF
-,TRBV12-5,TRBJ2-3,TGTGCTAGTGGTCTCGACAGGATGACAGATACGCAGTATTTT,CASGLDRMTDTQYF
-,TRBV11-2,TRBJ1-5,TGTGCCAGCAGCTTAGCTCGGGTCAGGGCCTGGAATCAGCCCCAGCATTTT,CASSLARVRAWNQPQHF
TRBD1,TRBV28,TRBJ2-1,TGTGCCAGCACCCTCCGAGGACAGGGGAAAAATGAGCAGTTCTTC,CASTLRGQGKNEQFF
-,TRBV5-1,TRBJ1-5,TGCGCCAGCAGCTCGGGGGGCGCAGGGCAGCCCCAGCATTTT,CASSSGGAGQPQHF
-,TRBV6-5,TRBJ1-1,TGTGCCAGCAGTTCCTTTAGGGGGACGATGAACACTGAAGCTTTCTTT,CASSSFRGTMNTEAFF
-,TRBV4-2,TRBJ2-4,TGTGCCAGCAGCCAAGATATCCGGGGGGCCGCCAAAAACATTCAGTACTTC,CASSQDIRGAAKNIQYF
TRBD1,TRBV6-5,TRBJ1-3,TGTGCCAGCAGTTCCTCGAATGACAGGGGCCGAAACACCATATATTTT,CASSSSNDRGRNTIYF
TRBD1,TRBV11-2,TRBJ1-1,TGTGCCAGCAGCTTAGGATTAGGGAAGGACAGGGGGAAAACTGAAGCTTTCTTT,CASSLGLGKDRGKTEAFF
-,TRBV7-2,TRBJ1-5,TGTGCCAGCAGTTGGCAACCCGGCGGAGACAATCAGCCCCAGCATTTT,CASSWQPGGDNQPQHF
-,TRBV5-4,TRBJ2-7,TGTGCCAGCAGCTTTAAAGGGTCTGGCGGGGTTTACGAGCAGTACTTC,CASSFKGSGGVYEQYF
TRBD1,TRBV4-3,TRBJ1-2,TGCGCCAGCAGCCAAGCGACGACAGGGGACCACTATGGCTACACCTTC,CASSQATTGDHYGYTF
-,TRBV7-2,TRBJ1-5,TGTGCCAGCAGCGGACAGTCGAATAGCAATCAGCCCCAGCATTTT,CASSGQSNSNQPQHF
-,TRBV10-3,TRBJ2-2,TGTGCCATCAGTGAGTCGGCACAGGCGAACACCGGGGAGCTGTTTTTT,CAISESAQANTGELFF
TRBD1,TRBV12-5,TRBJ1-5,TGTGCTAGTGGTTTGGTACGGTCGAACAGGGGGAGCAATCAGCCCCAGCATTTT,CASGLVRSNRGSNQPQHF
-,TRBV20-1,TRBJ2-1,TGCAGTGCTGGGAGAACGAATGAGCAGTTCTTC,CSAGRTNEQFF
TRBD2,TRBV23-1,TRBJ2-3,TGCGCCAGCAGAACTAGCGGGAGGTGGGGAGATACGCAGTATTTT,CASRTSGRWGDTQYF
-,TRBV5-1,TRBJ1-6,TGCGCCAGCAGCTCCCAGGGTAATTCACCCCTCCACTTT,CASSSQGNSPLHF
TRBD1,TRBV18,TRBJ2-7,TGTGCCAGCTCACCCGGGACAGTGTACTACGAGCAGTACTTC,CASSPGTVYYEQYF
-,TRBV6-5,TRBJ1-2,TGTGCCAGCAGTTACTCGAGGAAGGGCAGGGACTATGGCTACACCTTC,CASSYSRKGRDYGYTF
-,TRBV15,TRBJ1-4,TGTGCCACCAGACAACCGGGGGAAAAACTGTTTTTT,CATRQPGEKLFF
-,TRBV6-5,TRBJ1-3,TGTGCCAGCAAAGGAGACAGGAGCTCTGGAAACACCATATATTTT,CASKGDRSSGNTIYF
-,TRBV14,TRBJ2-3,TGTGCCAGCAGCCAAGATGCGGGAATTAGCACAGATACGCAGTATTTT,CASSQDAGISTDTQYF
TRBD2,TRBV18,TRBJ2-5,TGTGCCAGCTCACCGGGACTAGCGACGTACTTAAGAGAGACCCAGTACTTC,CASSPGLATYLRETQYF